The 32 T cell receptor beta chains reported below all come from one sample, sequenced in a study of blood T cell repertoires in COVID-19. Profiled with immunoSEQ multiplex PCR; TCRdb holds only in-frame clones, not every one. The sample lists 200,000 to 250,000 clones, roughly 80% occurring once. The material sequenced was peripheral blood. These receptor sequences come from a woman aged 18-29 years with acute or convalescent COVID-19.

CDR3 nucleotides: TGTGCCAGCAGCCTCCTATACAACGCCCCGGCAGGGACCCAGTACTTC. Its protein is CASSLLYNAPAGTQYF. The V gene is TRBV13, the J gene TRBJ2-5, with D unresolved. This CDR3 has 16 amino acids. Deletions cut 5 bases from V and 7 bases from J, with 23 bases between. The germline gives CDR1 PRHDT, CDR2 FYEKMQ (reference sequence).

J is TRBJ1-3 and V is TRBV6-5; D might be TRBD1 (6 bases). Germline loops: CDR1 MNHEY, CDR2 SVGAGI. This CDR3 has 15 residues. Trimming took 7 bases from V and 7 from J, leaving 20 bases between them. The CDR3 loop is CASNPTGTPWNTIYF. The CDR3 nucleotides are TGTGCCAGCAACCCCACAGGGACCCCCTGGAACACCATATATTTT.

This clone has more than one count but fewer than ten. The rearrangement joins TRBV6-5 to TRBJ1-2; the match to TRBD1 covers 11 bases. The CDR3 loop spans 15 amino acids. CDR1 and CDR2 (germline): MNHEY, SVGAGI. After removal of 2 bases from V and 8 bases from J, the junction contained 7 bases not matched to a gene. The CDR3 loop is CASSYDGQGAYGYTF. The CDR3 DNA sequence: TGTGCCAGCAGTTACGATGGACAGGGGGCATACGGCTACACCTTC.

The rearrangement uses TRBV28 and TRBJ1-5; 7 nucleotides agree with TRBD1. The junction had 5 bases not matched to a gene; V was cut back by 6 bases and J by 3 bases. This CDR3 has 14 amino acids. Germline V gene sequence: CDR1 MDHEN, CDR2 SYDVKM. The CDR3 DNA is TGTGCCAGCAGCCGGGGACAGATCAATCAGCCCCAGCATTTT. It is translated as CASSRGQINQPQHF. The whole variable domain, remainder taken from reference TRBV28 and TRBJ1-5, is DVKVTQSSRYLVKRTGEKVFLECVQDMDHENMFWYRQDPGLGLRLIYFSYDVKMKEKGDIPEGYSVSREKKERFSLILESASTNQTSMYLCASSRGQINQPQHFGDGTRLSIL.

By sample fraction, this clone is medium-sized. The CDR3 reads CATSRTDGSEQYF. CDR3 nucleotide sequence: TGTGCCACCAGCAGGACAGACGGTTCCGAGCAGTACTTC. The chain carries TRBV15 and TRBJ2-7; weak D call: TRBD1 (5 bases). CDR1 and CDR2 from the germline V gene are LNHNV and YYDKDF (reference sequence). This CDR3 contains 13 residues. Trimming took off 3 bases at V and 6 bases at J, with 12 bases between the two ends.

This clone is a singleton in its sample. In DNA form, the CDR3 reads TGTGCCAGCAGCTTCTTGGGCGGGAGGGCCACAGATACGCAGTATTTT. Translating gives CASSFLGGRATDTQYF. This rearrangement joins TRBV11-1 to TRBJ2-3; 9 bases are shared with TRBD2. The CDR3 length is 16 residues. The ends lost 3 bases at V and 2 bases at J; junction bases unmatched: 6. In germline, CDR1 is SGHAT, CDR2 FQDESV (reference sequence).

The V gene is TRBV9, the J gene TRBJ2-7, with D perhaps TRBD2 (6 bases). Germline-derived CDR1 and CDR2 are SGDLS and YYNGEE. CDR3 length equals 14 residues. Deletions cut 4 bases from V and 7 bases from J, with 18 bases between. CDR3 DNA sequence: TGTGCCAGCAGCCCCAGCGGGTCCGCGAGTGAGCAGTACTTC. Its protein product is CASSPSGSASEQYF.

V gene TRBV9 combines with J gene TRBJ2-6; 7 bases fit TRBD1. Germline assignment: CDR1 SGDLS and CDR2 YYNGEE. With V trimmed by 3 bases and J by 0 bases, 12 bases remained unmatched. The CDR3 extends over 19 amino acids. The CDR3 DNA is TGTGCCAGCAGCGCCCACCCGGGACAGCTAAGCTCTGGGGCCAACGTCCTGACTTTC. It yields the protein CASSAHPGQLSSGANVLTF.

This clone was detected only a few times. V gene TRBV5-1 combines with J gene TRBJ1-4; 9 bases agree with TRBD1. This CDR3 contains 16 residues. The V and J ends lost 0 bases and 8 bases, in that order; junction bases with no gene match: 8. CDR1 and CDR2 from the germline V gene are SGHRS and YFSETQ. The CDR3 DNA is TGCGCCAGCAGCTTGGCGGTACAGGGGGCCGGAGAAAAACTGTTTTTT. Its translation: CASSLAVQGAGEKLFF.

The chain links TRBV7-9 to TRBJ2-5; 16 bases are shared with TRBD2. This CDR3 has 17 amino acids. The germline gives CDR1 SEHNR, CDR2 FQNEAQ (reference sequence). V shed 5 bases and J 5 bases; nucleotides not matched to a gene: 8. This CDR3 reads CASSPGTSGRAAETQYF. The CDR3 DNA is TGTGCCAGCAGCCCCGGGACTAGCGGGAGGGCCGCGGAGACCCAGTACTTC.

The gene calls are TRBV2 and TRBJ2-2; 7 bases are a match to TRBD2. From germline, CDR1 is SNHLY and CDR2 FYNNEI. Germline trimming cut 8 bases from V and 7 bases from J; bases unmatched to any gene: 7. This CDR3 contains 13 residues. The CDR3 bases are TGTGCCAGCCTAACCTGGGAGGGCGGGGAGCTGTTTTTT. Its protein is CASLTWEGGELFF.

The J gene is TRBJ2-2, the V gene TRBV28; 8 bases map to TRBD1. The CDR3 is made up of 15 amino acids. The germline V gene encodes CDR1 MDHEN and CDR2 SYDVKM. The ends lost 2 bases at V and 6 bases at J; junction bases unmatched: 5. The CDR3 here is CASSLRTGTPGELFF. The CDR3 nucleotides are TGTGCCAGCAGTTTAAGGACAGGGACACCCGGGGAGCTGTTTTTT.

The chain is built from TRBV11-2 and TRBJ2-7, with D perhaps matching TRBD2 (5 bases). This CDR3 spans 14 amino acids. Germline V CDR1 and CDR2: SGHAT, FQNNGV. Trimming took 1 base from V and 5 from J, leaving 12 bases between them. The CDR3 loop is CASSLGLALDEQYF. The CDR3 nucleotides are TGTGCCAGCAGCTTAGGGCTAGCTCTCGACGAGCAGTACTTC.

The chain joins TRBV5-1 to TRBJ2-2; TRBD2 is a possible D gene (5 bases). This CDR3 has 15 amino acids. The V end was cut by 0 bases, the J end by 2 bases, with 8 bases between. Germline CDR1 is SGHRS and CDR2 is YFSETQ. CDR3 sequence: CASSLGLTNTGELFF. CDR3 sequence (DNA): TGCGCCAGCAGCTTGGGACTAACCAACACCGGGGAGCTGTTTTTT.

The chain combines TRBV7-9 with TRBJ2-1, with D possibly being TRBD2 (6 bases). Germline V lookup: CDR1 SEHNR, CDR2 FQNEAQ (reference sequence). The CDR3 runs 13 residues. The V end was cut by 5 bases, the J end by 8 bases, with 13 bases between. As DNA, the CDR3 is TGTGCCAGCAGCGCGGGACTCTTTTATGAGCAGTTCTTC. Its protein is CASSAGLFYEQFF.

The chain links TRBV4-2 to TRBJ2-3; 10 positions match TRBD1. This CDR3 spans 20 amino acids. V lost 1 base, J lost 0 bases, and 13 bases stayed unmatched. Germline V lookup: CDR1 LGHNA, CDR2 YNFKEQ. The CDR3 sequence: CASSQGPTGGRLGSTDTQYF. The CDR3 bases are TGTGCCAGCAGCCAAGGCCCGACAGGGGGCAGACTGGGGAGCACAGATACGCAGTATTTT.

The V call is TRBV29-1, the J call TRBJ2-1; 10 nucleotides align to TRBD2. The CDR3 length is 14 residues. V was clipped by 6 bases and J by 5 bases; unmatched bases: 7. The germline CDR1 and CDR2 sequences are SQVTM and ANQGSEA. CDR3 bases: TGCAGCGTAGACCTAGCGGGAGATCACAATGAGCAGTTCTTC. It specifies CSVDLAGDHNEQFF.

The rearrangement uses TRBV13 and TRBJ1-1, with D unclear. Germline values: CDR1 PRHDT, CDR2 FYEKMQ (reference sequence). V was trimmed by 5 bases and J by 4 bases, leaving 14 bases between them. The CDR3 runs to 14 residues. CDR3 bases: TGTGCCAGCAGCCGGGATGGGTTTCGCACTGAAGCTTTCTTT. This encodes CASSRDGFRTEAFF.

The chain combines TRBV10-3 with TRBJ1-3, with D unclear. V was shortened by 3 bases and J by 0 bases, with 6 bases between the two germline ends. Germline V lookup: CDR1 ENHRY, CDR2 SYGVKD. The CDR3 is 14 residues long. CDR3 sequence reads: CAISDGASGNTIYF. Here the CDR3 DNA reads TGTGCCATCAGTGACGGAGCCTCTGGAAACACCATATATTTT.

This chain connects TRBV12-3 or TRBV12-4 to TRBJ1-2; unclear D gene. CDR3 length: 12 amino acids. V dropped 1 base and J dropped 7 bases, with 7 bases sitting between them. The chain's CDR3 is CASSLGGFGYTF. The CDR3 bases are TGTGCCAGCAGTTTAGGAGGGTTTGGCTACACCTTC.

This clone was detected a few times. The chain carries TRBV9 and TRBJ1-2, with 8 bases matching TRBD1. J lost 5 bases, V lost 1 base, and 4 bases had no gene match. The CDR3 is 14 residues long. CDR1 and CDR2 from the germline V gene are SGDLS and YYNGEE. CDR3 region: CASSVQGAGYGYTF. CDR3 sequence (DNA): TGTGCCAGCAGCGTACAGGGGGCGGGGTATGGCTACACCTTC.

This clone showed up just a few times. V and J are TRBV6-2 or TRBV6-3 and TRBJ1-2; no reliable D call. V gave up 3 bases and J gave up 5 bases, with 4 bases separating them. Germline V lookup: CDR1 MNHEY, CDR2 SVGEGT. The CDR3 spans 11 residues. The CDR3 region has the DNA TGTGCCAGCAGTTATTTATATGGCTACACCTTC. Protein sequence: CASSYLYGYTF.

The V and J genes are TRBV7-8 and TRBJ2-1, with 9 nucleotides matching TRBD2. V shed 5 bases and J 0 bases; nucleotides not matched to a gene: 2. Germline CDR1 is SGHVS and CDR2 is FQNEAQ. CDR3 length equals 15 residues. The CDR3 coding sequence is TGTGCCAGCAGCGTTAGCGGGAGCTCCTACAATGAGCAGTTCTTC. Amino acids: CASSVSGSSYNEQFF. The complete variable domain, with remaining parts taken from reference TRBV7-8 and TRBJ2-1, reads GAGVSQSPRYKVAKRGQDVALRCDPISGHVSLFWYQQALGQGPEFLTYFQNEAQLDKSGLPSDRFFAERPEGSVSTLKIQRTQQEDSAVYLCASSVSGSSYNEQFFGPGTRLTVL.

The rearrangement links TRBV27 to TRBJ2-3, with 9 bases that match TRBD2. The CDR3 covers 22 residues. With V trimmed by 5 bases and J by 4 bases, 28 bases remained unmatched. Germline-derived CDR1 and CDR2 are MNHEY and SMNVEV (reference sequence). The DNA of the CDR3 is TGTGCCAGCAGTCCTACGATTTGGGGTACTGATTGGGCGGGAGGGCCATCAGATACGCAGTATTTT. Translated, it gives CASSPTIWGTDWAGGPSDTQYF.

The V call is TRBV2, the J call TRBJ1-2; D not certain. This CDR3 comprises 13 residues. Germline V gene sequence: CDR1 SNHLY, CDR2 FYNNEI. V lost 7 bases and J 10 bases, leaving 19 bases between the germline ends. The CDR3 protein is CASTKREKSAYTF. The CDR3 DNA reads TGTGCCAGCACCAAAAGAGAAAAGAGTGCCTACACCTTC.

The chain recombines TRBV27 with TRBJ1-1, with D hard to call. The CDR3 is made up of 14 amino acids. Germline V gene sequence: CDR1 MNHEY, CDR2 SMNVEV (reference sequence). Trimming pared 2 bases from V and 1 base from J, leaving 8 bases between. CDR3 sequence reads: CASSLGGPNTEAFF. Here the CDR3 DNA reads TGTGCCAGCAGTTTAGGAGGGCCGAACACTGAAGCTTTCTTT.

A few counts support this clone. The chain is built from TRBV7-2 and TRBJ2-7, with 7 bases that match TRBD2. Germline V gene sequence: CDR1 SGHTA, CDR2 FQGNSA. The CDR3 runs 14 residues. The V and J ends lost 3 bases and 1 base, in that order; junction bases with no gene match: 3. This CDR3 is CASSFQAGSYEQYF. The CDR3 DNA reads as TGTGCCAGCAGCTTTCAAGCGGGGTCCTACGAGCAGTACTTC. The full variable domain, with the rest looked up from reference TRBV7-2 and TRBJ2-7, is GAGVSQSPSNKVTEKGKDVELRCDPISGHTALYWYRQSLGQGLEFLIYFQGNSAPDKSGLPSDRFSAERTGGSVSTLTIQRTQQEDSAVYLCASSFQAGSYEQYFGPGTRLTVT.

The chain carries TRBV7-2 and TRBJ1-2; 8 nucleotides match TRBD1. Germline trimming cut 5 bases from V and 5 bases from J; bases unmatched to any gene: 7. Germline V gives CDR1 SGHTA, CDR2 FQGNSA. CDR3 length equals 14 residues. This chain's CDR3 is CASSLTGDWYGYTF. The CDR3 coding sequence is TGTGCCAGCAGCCTGACAGGGGACTGGTATGGCTACACCTTC.

CDR3 DNA sequence: TGCGCCAGCAGCCAGCCGAGCGGGAAGGTGGAGACCCAGTACTTC. This gives the protein CASSQPSGKVETQYF. The rearrangement joins TRBV4-1 to TRBJ2-5; TRBD2 aligns across 7 bases. The CDR3 runs 15 residues. The germline V gene has CDR1 MGHRA and CDR2 YSYEKL. V dropped 3 bases and J dropped 5; count of bases not matched to a gene: 9.

The V call is TRBV7-2, the J call TRBJ2-6; 9 nucleotides agree with TRBD1. This CDR3 comprises 17 residues. The germline V gene has CDR1 SGHTA and CDR2 FQGNSA. The ends lost 5 bases at V and 2 bases at J; junction bases unmatched: 7. The CDR3 reads CASSIYRGQPGANVLTF. CDR3 nucleotide sequence: TGTGCCAGCAGCATTTACAGGGGGCAGCCTGGGGCCAACGTCCTGACTTTC.

This chain's CDR3 is CASTGTRGYTGELFF. The CDR3 nucleotides are TGTGCCAGCACCGGGACTAGGGGATACACCGGGGAGCTGTTTTTT. This chain connects TRBV2 to TRBJ2-2, with 8 bases aligning to TRBD2. V lost 7 bases and J lost 3; bases outside the gene matches: 7. Germline assignment: CDR1 SNHLY and CDR2 FYNNEI. CDR3 length: 15 residues.

The chain uses TRBV2 and TRBJ2-7, with D possibly being TRBD1 (5 bases). This CDR3 is built from 14 residues. Germline V gives CDR1 SNHLY, CDR2 FYNNEI. Trimming took 2 bases from V and 3 from J, leaving 11 bases between them. DNA for the CDR3: TGTGCCAGCAGTGAACAGGGTACATTCTACGAGCAGTACTTC. Residues: CASSEQGTFYEQYF.